A single sample is the source of the 4 T cell receptor beta chains below, sequenced in a study of T cell responses to AZD1222 COVID-19 vaccine. Profiling relied on immunoSEQ multiplex PCR, and the TCRdb table lists in-frame clones only, not all of them. This sample carries 110,000 to 150,000 clones, roughly 92% of them seen once, and the ten largest clones take under 6.5%. Sequences were derived from peripheral blood, sampled on day 0 of AZD1222 vaccination. These receptors were collected from an adult in good health.

The genes are TRBV30 and TRBJ2-1; a weak D match, TRBD2 (6 bases). Germline CDR1 is GTSNPN and CDR2 is SVGIG (reference sequence). V was shortened by 1 base and J by 4 bases, with 17 bases between the two germline ends. The CDR3 has 16 residues. As DNA, the CDR3 is TGTGCCTGGAGTGGAAGGGGCGGGACGGAGTACAATGAGCAGTTCTTC. Translated, it gives CAWSGRGGTEYNEQFF.

The chain has TRBV4-1 and TRBJ1-5, with 11 bases aligning to TRBD1. Per germline, CDR1 MGHRA and CDR2 YSYEKL. CDR3 length: 16 amino acids. With V trimmed by 2 bases and J by 7 bases, 7 bases remained unmatched. The CDR3 sequence is CASSQPGQGARQPQHF. As DNA, the CDR3 is TGCGCCAGCAGCCAACCTGGACAGGGGGCTCGACAGCCCCAGCATTTT.

The chain links TRBV28 to TRBJ2-7, with 7 nucleotides matching TRBD2. The V gene's germline CDR1 is MDHEN and CDR2 SYDVKM. This CDR3 contains 16 residues. The trim removed 6 bases at V and 2 bases at J, leaving 13 bases unmatched. CDR3 protein: CASRPASGASAYEQYF. The DNA of the CDR3 is TGTGCCAGCAGACCAGCTAGCGGAGCGTCGGCCTACGAGCAGTACTTC.

This clone was picked up one time. V usage is TRBV7-6 and J usage is TRBJ1-2; TRBD1 matches 8 bases. The CDR3 length is 13 residues. V shed 10 bases, J shed 8 bases, and the junction held 12 bases outside the gene matches. CDR1 and CDR2 from the germline V gene are SGHVS and FNYEAQ. CDR3 residues: CAKGRQGAGGYTF. The CDR3 DNA reads TGTGCCAAGGGGAGGCAGGGGGCGGGAGGCTACACCTTC.